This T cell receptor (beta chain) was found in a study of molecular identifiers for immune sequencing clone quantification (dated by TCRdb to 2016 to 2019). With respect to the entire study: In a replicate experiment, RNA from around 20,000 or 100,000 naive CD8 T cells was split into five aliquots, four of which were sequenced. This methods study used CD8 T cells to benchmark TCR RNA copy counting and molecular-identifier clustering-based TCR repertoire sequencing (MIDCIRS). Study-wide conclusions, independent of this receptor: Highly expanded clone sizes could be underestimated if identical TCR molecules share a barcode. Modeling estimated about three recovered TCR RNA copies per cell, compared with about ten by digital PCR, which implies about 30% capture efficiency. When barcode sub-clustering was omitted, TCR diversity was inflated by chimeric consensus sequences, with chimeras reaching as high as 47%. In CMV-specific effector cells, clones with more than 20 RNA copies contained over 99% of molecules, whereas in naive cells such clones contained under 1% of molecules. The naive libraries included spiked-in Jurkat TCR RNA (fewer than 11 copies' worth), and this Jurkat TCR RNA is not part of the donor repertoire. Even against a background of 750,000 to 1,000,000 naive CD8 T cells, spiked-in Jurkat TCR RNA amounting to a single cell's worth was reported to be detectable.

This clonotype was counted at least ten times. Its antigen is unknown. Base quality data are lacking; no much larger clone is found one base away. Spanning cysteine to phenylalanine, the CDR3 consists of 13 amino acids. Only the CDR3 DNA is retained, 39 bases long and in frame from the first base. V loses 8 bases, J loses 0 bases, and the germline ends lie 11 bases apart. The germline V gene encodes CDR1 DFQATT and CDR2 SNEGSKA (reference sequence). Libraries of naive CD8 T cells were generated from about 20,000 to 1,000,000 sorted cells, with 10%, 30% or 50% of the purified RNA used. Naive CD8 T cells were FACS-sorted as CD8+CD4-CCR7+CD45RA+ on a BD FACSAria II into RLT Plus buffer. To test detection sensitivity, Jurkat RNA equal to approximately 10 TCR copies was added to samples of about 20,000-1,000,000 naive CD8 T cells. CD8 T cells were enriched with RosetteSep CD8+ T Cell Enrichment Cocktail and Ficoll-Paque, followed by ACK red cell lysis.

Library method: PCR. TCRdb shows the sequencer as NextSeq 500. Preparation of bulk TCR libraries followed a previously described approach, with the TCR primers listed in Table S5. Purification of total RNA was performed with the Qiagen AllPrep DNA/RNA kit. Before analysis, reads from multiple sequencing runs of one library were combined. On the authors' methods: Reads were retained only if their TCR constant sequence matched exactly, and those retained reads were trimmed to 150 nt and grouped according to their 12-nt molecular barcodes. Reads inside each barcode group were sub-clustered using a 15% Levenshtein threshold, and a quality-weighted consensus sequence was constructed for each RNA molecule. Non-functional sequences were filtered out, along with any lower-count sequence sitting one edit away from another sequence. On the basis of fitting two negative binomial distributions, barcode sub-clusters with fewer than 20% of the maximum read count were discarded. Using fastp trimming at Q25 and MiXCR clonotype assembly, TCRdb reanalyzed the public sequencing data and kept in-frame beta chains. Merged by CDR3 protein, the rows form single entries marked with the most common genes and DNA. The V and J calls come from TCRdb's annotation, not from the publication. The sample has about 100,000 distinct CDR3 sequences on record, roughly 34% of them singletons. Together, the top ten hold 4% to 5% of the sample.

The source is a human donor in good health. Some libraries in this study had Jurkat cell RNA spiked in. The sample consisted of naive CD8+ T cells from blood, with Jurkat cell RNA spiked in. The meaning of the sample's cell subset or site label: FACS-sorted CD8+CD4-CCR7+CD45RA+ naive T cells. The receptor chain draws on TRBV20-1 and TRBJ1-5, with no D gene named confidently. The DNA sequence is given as TGCAGTCCCTTTAGCCTTAGCAATCAGCCCCAGCATTTT. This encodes CSPFSLSNQPQHF.